These 21 T cell receptor beta chains came from one sample sequenced in a study of blood T cells in healthy people across ages (dated by TCRdb to the mid-2010s). To prepare the library, 5' RACE was applied. TCRdb lists the instrument as Illumina HiSeq 2500. The second PCR ran for roughly 7 to 12 cycles and used a J-beta primer mix along with a sample-barcoded 5' primer. TCRdb itself trimmed the public reads at Q25 with fastp, ran MiXCR and retained productive beta chains. Every distinct CDR3 protein forms one entry, paired with its most common genes and DNA. Across this sample there are approximately 1.5 million distinct CDR3 sequences, with roughly 30% seen only once. Of the sample, about 11% falls within the top ten clones. The material sequenced was blood. Every receptor here comes from a woman in her thirties in good health.

The chain is built from TRBV30 and TRBJ2-5, with 8 bases fitting TRBD1. Trimming removed 7 bases from V and 5 bases from J; junction bases left unmatched: 6. In germline, CDR1 is GTSNPN, CDR2 SVGIG (reference sequence). CDR3 length: 12 residues. CDR3 in amino acids: CAYMDRAETQYF. The CDR3 DNA follows: TGTGCCTACATGGACAGGGCCGAGACCCAGTACTTC.

In its sample, this clonotype was seen a few times. The genes are TRBV6-5 and TRBJ2-2; no clear D gene. Looked up from germline, CDR1 is MNHEY and CDR2 is SVGAGI. Trimming removed 7 bases from V and 4 bases from J, with 13 bases in between. CDR3 size: 14 residues. The CDR3 sequence is CASTNGATTGELFF. The DNA of the CDR3 is TGTGCCAGCACGAACGGCGCGACCACCGGGGAGCTGTTTTTT.

This clonotype was observed a few times. The chain uses TRBV27 and TRBJ2-4; 15 nucleotides agree with TRBD2. CDR3 length equals 20 residues. Per germline, CDR1 MNHEY and CDR2 SMNVEV (reference sequence). V gave up 4 bases and J gave up 1 base; unmatched junction bases: 11. As DNA, the CDR3 is TGTGCCAGCAGTTCTCCAGGACTAGCGGGAGGGCCCGGGGCCAAAAACATTCAGTACTTC. Its translation: CASSSPGLAGGPGAKNIQYF.

This sequence joins TRBV2 and TRBJ2-5, with no clear D. The CDR3 is 14 residues long. V lost 6 bases, J lost 5 bases, and 16 bases lay in between. Germline V gives CDR1 SNHLY, CDR2 FYNNEI. The CDR3 spells CASRDLGSGETQYF. The DNA of the CDR3 is TGTGCCAGCAGAGATCTTGGGTCCGGGGAGACCCAGTACTTC.

The rearrangement links TRBV15 to TRBJ2-3, with 9 bases fitting TRBD2. Germline CDR1 reads LNHNV; CDR2 reads YYDKDF (reference sequence). The CDR3 runs 17 residues. The ends lost 0 bases at V and 2 bases at J; junction bases unmatched: 6. CDR3 nucleotides: TGTGCCACCAGCAGAGATCTGACTAGCGGATACACAGATACGCAGTATTTT. This translates into CATSRDLTSGYTDTQYF.

J is TRBJ1-1 and V is TRBV7-9; D remains unclear. The CDR3 covers 13 residues. Germline values: CDR1 SEHNR, CDR2 FQNEAQ (reference sequence). V was trimmed by 5 bases and J by 6 bases, leaving 13 bases between them. CDR3 loop: CASSASVPSEAFF. CDR3 nucleotide sequence: TGTGCCAGCAGCGCATCAGTACCCTCTGAAGCTTTCTTT.

About this clonotype: A read error may explain this, as a much larger clone is one base away. In DNA, the CDR3 is TGTGCCAGCAGGAGCGAGGGGATCAATGAGCAGTTCTTC. It yields the protein CASRSEGINEQFF. This chain connects TRBV27 to TRBJ2-1; possibly TRBD1 or TRBD2 for D (5 bases each). The V and J ends lost 6 bases and 6 bases respectively, with 12 bases between them. This CDR3 has 13 amino acids. CDR1 and CDR2 from the germline V gene are MNHEY and SMNVEV (reference sequence).

This chain uses TRBV6-6 with TRBJ2-3; 8 bases are a match to TRBD2. V trimming: 4 bases; J trimming: 6 bases; junction bases outside the gene matches: 12. The CDR3 covers 16 residues. Germline CDR1 and CDR2: MNHNY and SVGAGI (reference sequence). CDR3 residues: CASSSIQRGPQDTQYF. CDR3 DNA: TGTGCCAGCAGTTCAATCCAGCGGGGGCCCCAGGATACGCAGTATTTT.

In its sample, this clonotype was seen many times. The chain combines TRBV5-5 with TRBJ2-7; D is ambiguous. CDR3 size: 12 residues. V was clipped by 4 bases and J by 6 bases, with 11 bases between them. Germline CDR1 reads SGHKS; CDR2 reads YYEKEE (reference sequence). CDR3 bases: TGTGCCAGCAGCCCGCCACCGGGCGAGCAGTACTTC. It translates to CASSPPPGEQYF.

The chain is built from TRBV5-1 and TRBJ1-2; possibly TRBD1 for D (6 bases). V lost 4 bases and J lost 8, with 24 bases in between. CDR3 length: 16 amino acids. Germline assignment: CDR1 SGHRS and CDR2 YFSETQ. CDR3 nucleotide sequence: TGCGCCAGCAGCCCCCCAATCGGGGGCCAGAAAGGGGGCTACACCTTC. Protein product: CASSPPIGGQKGGYTF.

The chain has TRBV20-1 and TRBJ1-1; maybe TRBD1 (5 bases). The germline V gene has CDR1 DFQATT and CDR2 SNEGSKA (reference sequence). V was cut by 3 bases and J by 6 bases, with 17 bases left in between. This CDR3 contains 14 residues. The CDR3 DNA sequence: TGCAGTGCTAGCACGACAGTAGGGTACTCTGAAGCTTTCTTT. This sequence encodes CSASTTVGYSEAFF.

As concerns this clonotype: The DNA is omitted, as the CDR3 cannot be located on it reliably, and the CDR3 follows TCRdb's listing. V and J are TRBV4-1 and TRBJ2-3; whether TRBD1, the table's D call, matches the DNA was not checked. Germline values: CDR1 MGHRA, CDR2 YSYEKL. The CDR3 comprises 14 residues, both ends counted. The CDR3 sequence: CASSPVGQGSSRYF.

The V call is TRBV13, the J call TRBJ2-3; 8 bases align to TRBD2. Germline V gene sequence: CDR1 PRHDT, CDR2 FYEKMQ (reference sequence). The trim removed 4 bases at V and 2 bases at J, leaving 11 bases unmatched. The CDR3 has 17 amino acids. CDR3 bases: TGTGCCAGCAGCTCCCAACCAGCGGGAGTTAACACAGATACGCAGTATTTT. Encoded protein: CASSSQPAGVNTDTQYF.

This clonotype was observed once. The rearrangement links TRBV4-3 to TRBJ2-7; weak D call: TRBD2 (6 bases). Germline assignment: CDR1 LGHNA and CDR2 YSLEER. The CDR3 is made up of 16 amino acids. Deletions cut 0 bases from V and 5 bases from J, with 17 bases between. CDR3 in amino acids: CASSQDWLAVEDEQYF. The CDR3 region has the DNA TGCGCCAGCAGCCAAGATTGGTTAGCGGTAGAGGACGAGCAGTACTTC.

The sample holds many counts of this clonotype. V is TRBV10-3 and J is TRBJ2-1, with 9 nucleotides matching TRBD1. V was clipped by 4 bases and J by 5 bases; unmatched bases: 9. The CDR3 has 16 residues. CDR1 is ENHRY and CDR2 is SYGVKD in the germline V gene. The CDR3 sequence is CAISAVGGTGNNEQFF. CDR3 in DNA: TGTGCCATCAGTGCGGTCGGGGGGACAGGGAACAATGAGCAGTTCTTC.

The rearrangement joins TRBV12-3 or TRBV12-4 to TRBJ2-2, with D tentatively TRBD1 or TRBD2 (5 bases each). CDR3 length: 17 residues. V was trimmed by 6 bases and J by 0 bases, leaving 17 bases between them. The CDR3 DNA is TGTGCCAGCAGCTCTATTACCGGGACGACGAACACCGGGGAGCTGTTTTTT. The encoded protein is CASSSITGTTNTGELFF.

This clonotype was observed a few times. The CDR3 spells CASKDLGQLNTEAFF. CDR3 DNA: TGTGCCAGCAAAGATTTGGGGCAGTTGAACACTGAAGCTTTCTTT. The chain has TRBV7-3 and TRBJ1-1, with D possibly TRBD1 on 5 matching bases. Trimming cost V 7 bases and J 0 bases, with 15 bases left between them. The germline V gene has CDR1 SGHTA and CDR2 FQGTGA. The CDR3 runs 15 residues.

This clonotype was seen more than once but under ten times. J is TRBJ1-1 and V is TRBV7-3; 8 positions match TRBD1. V lost 5 bases to trimming and J lost 4 bases; unmatched junction nucleotides: 3. This CDR3 has 13 amino acids. CDR1 and CDR2 (germline): SGHTA, FQGTGA. CDR3 protein: CASSPTGATEAFF. Written as DNA, the CDR3 is TGTGCCAGCAGCCCGACAGGGGCCACTGAAGCTTTCTTT.

The chain carries TRBV28 and TRBJ2-4, with 9 bases matching TRBD2. This CDR3 has 13 residues. Germline CDR1 is MDHEN and CDR2 is SYDVKM. The V gene end was trimmed by 6 bases and the J gene end by 6 bases; junction bases not matched to a gene: 3. CDR3 sequence: CASRQTSGNIQYF. DNA of the CDR3: TGTGCCAGCAGGCAGACTAGCGGAAACATTCAGTACTTC.

This clonotype turned up a few times. J is TRBJ2-6 and V is TRBV6-1; TRBD1 is a possible D gene (6 bases). Germline V gene sequence: CDR1 MNHNS, CDR2 SASEGT. The CDR3 contains 14 residues. The ends were cut back, 6 bases at V and 4 bases at J, with 10 bases in the middle. The CDR3: CASSLGQGANVLTF. The CDR3 DNA sequence: TGTGCCAGCAGCCTCGGACAGGGGGCCAACGTCCTGACTTTC.

The sample holds a few counts of this clonotype. This rearrangement joins TRBV5-1 to TRBJ2-3; 8 nucleotides match TRBD2. CDR1 SGHRS and CDR2 YFSETQ come from the germline V gene. Losses at the gene ends were 2 bases for V and 4 bases for J; bases not matched to a gene: 12. This CDR3 contains 17 residues. CDR3 bases: TGCGCCAGCAGCTTATCTCCGGGGGGGCTTTTGGCAGATACGCAGTATTTT. This gives the protein CASSLSPGGLLADTQYF.